One sample yielded the 22 T cell receptor beta chains listed below, sequenced in a study of neurological immune-mediated disorders. Via MiXCR, TCRdb re-called the 5' RACE reads, giving one row per CDR3 protein. The table shows under 70,000 distinct CDR3 sequences, with approximately 3.3% occurring only once. Sequenced sample: PBMCs. The receptors shown here come from a woman in her forties or fifties with multiple sclerosis.

This clonotype was observed a few times. The rearrangement joins TRBV7-3 to TRBJ2-1; no reliable D call. Germline loops: CDR1 SGHTA, CDR2 FQGTGA. This CDR3 region has 13 residues. Deletions cut 5 bases from V and 6 bases from J, with 11 bases between. As DNA, the CDR3 is TGTGCCAGCAGCCTCGGTGTGTCCAATGAGCAGTTCTTC. Amino acid sequence: CASSLGVSNEQFF.

In this sample, this clonotype turned up many times. The gene calls are TRBV7-2 and TRBJ1-2; 8 nucleotides match TRBD1. V lost 5 bases and J lost 1; bases outside the gene matches: 3. Germline lookup yields CDR1 SGHTA and CDR2 FQGNSA. The CDR3 runs 14 residues. The CDR3 is CASSQDRGNYGYTF. In nucleotides, the CDR3 is TGTGCCAGCAGCCAAGACAGGGGTAACTATGGCTACACCTTC.

Many counts were recorded for this clonotype. As DNA, the CDR3 is TGCGCCAGCAGCTTCAATGGGCAGGGAGAGACCCAGTACTTC. It specifies CASSFNGQGETQYF. V and J are TRBV5-1 and TRBJ2-5; D is possibly TRBD1 (5 bases). V was clipped by 2 bases and J by 4 bases, with 12 bases between them. Germline values: CDR1 SGHRS, CDR2 YFSETQ. The CDR3 sequence is 14 residues long.

The table lists this clonotype with many counts. This chain connects TRBV28 to TRBJ1-5, with 7 nucleotides matching TRBD1. This CDR3 has 13 residues. V was pared by 9 bases and J by 2 bases, with 4 bases of the junction left unmatched. Per germline, CDR1 MDHEN and CDR2 SYDVKM. DNA for the CDR3: TGTGCCAGTAACAGGGGACGCAATCAGCCCCAGCATTTT. Protein product: CASNRGRNQPQHF.

In its sample, this clonotype was seen many times. Here the CDR3 reads CATSRDVTRSYNEQFF. CDR3 nucleotide sequence: TGTGCCACCAGCAGAGATGTGACCCGCTCCTACAATGAGCAGTTCTTC. The rearrangement links TRBV15 to TRBJ2-1; D call uncertain. The CDR3 sequence is 16 residues long. Trimming took off 0 bases at V and 0 bases at J, with 9 bases between the two ends. In germline, CDR1 is LNHNV, CDR2 YYDKDF (reference sequence).

This clonotype was detected ten times or more. The gene calls are TRBV19 and TRBJ2-1, with TRBD2 identical over 9 bases. The CDR3 sequence is 16 residues long. V trimming: 6 bases; J trimming: 0 bases; junction bases outside the gene matches: 6. CDR1 LNHDA and CDR2 SQIVND come from the germline V gene (reference sequence). The CDR3 is CASRALREGSYNEQFF. The CDR3 nucleotides are TGTGCCAGTAGAGCCTTGCGGGAGGGCTCCTACAATGAGCAGTTCTTC.

This clonotype was counted at least ten times. The chain couples TRBV4-2 to TRBJ2-2; 11 nucleotides agree with TRBD2. Trimming took 3 bases from V and 5 from J; bases not matched to a gene: 5. The CDR3 extends over 16 amino acids. Germline V lookup: CDR1 LGHNA, CDR2 YNFKEQ. CDR3 DNA sequence: TGTGCCAGCAGCCAGCTAGCGGGAGGTTCTACCGGGGAGCTGTTTTTT. It specifies CASSQLAGGSTGELFF.

This clonotype came up many times. The rearrangement links TRBV7-9 to TRBJ2-1; TRBD2 is a possible D gene (5 bases). Between the trimmed V and J ends, which lost 5 bases and 2 bases, there was a span of 13 bases. The CDR3 is made up of 15 amino acids. Germline V CDR1 and CDR2: SEHNR, FQNEAQ (reference sequence). The CDR3 protein is CASSPLSGAYNEQFF. In nucleotides, the CDR3 is TGTGCCAGCAGCCCCCTCAGCGGCGCCTACAATGAGCAGTTCTTC.

This clonotype came up many times. V is TRBV12-3 or TRBV12-4 and J is TRBJ2-2, with 12 bases aligning to TRBD1. The CDR3 has 15 amino acids. The J segment lost 7 bases and the V segment lost 5 bases, leaving 5 bases of the junction unmatched. CDR3 coding DNA: TGTGCCAGCAGTCCGGGACAGGGGGCCGGCGGGGAGCTGTTTTTT. Encoded protein: CASSPGQGAGGELFF.

This clonotype was seen many times. The chain combines TRBV20-1 with TRBJ2-7; 8 bases map to TRBD2. With 0 bases clipped from V and 11 bases from J, the junction kept 12 bases outside the gene matches. CDR1 DFQATT and CDR2 SNEGSKA come from the germline V gene (reference sequence). This CDR3 region has 14 residues. In DNA, the CDR3 is TGCAGTGCTAGAGACCCAGCGGGAGTGGGATGGGAGTACTTC. Translation: CSARDPAGVGWEYF.

This clonotype was seen many times. The chain couples TRBV4-1 to TRBJ2-2; no reliable D call. The V gene lost 1 base and the J gene lost 0 bases, with 9 bases spanning the gap. The CDR3 spans 16 residues. Germline values: CDR1 MGHRA, CDR2 YSYEKL. The CDR3 reads CASSQVVTANTGELFF. The CDR3 DNA reads TGCGCCAGCAGCCAAGTAGTAACGGCGAACACCGGGGAGCTGTTTTTT.

This clonotype was observed at least ten times. The gene calls are TRBV12-3 or TRBV12-4 and TRBJ2-7; D is perhaps TRBD2 (6 bases). The CDR3 spans 14 residues. V was shortened by 7 bases and J by 0 bases, with 13 bases between the two germline ends. CDR3 DNA: TGTGCCAGCAACCTAAGGGACTCCTCCTACGAGCAGTACTTC. Translated, it gives CASNLRDSSYEQYF.

This clonotype was seen at least ten times. This chain connects TRBV6-5 to TRBJ1-6; D might be TRBD1 (5 bases). V lost 5 bases and J 12 bases, leaving 17 bases between the germline ends. From germline, CDR1 is MNHEY and CDR2 SVGAGI. The length of the CDR3 is 14 residues. The CDR3 here is CASSRVGPQRPLHF. As DNA, the CDR3 is TGTGCCAGCAGTAGAGTGGGGCCCCAAAGACCCCTCCACTTT.

This clonotype was detected ten times or more. V usage is TRBV7-2 and J usage is TRBJ2-5; D unclear. With 2 bases removed from V and 5 bases from J, the gap between germline ends came to 9 bases. Germline V lookup: CDR1 SGHTA, CDR2 FQGNSA. This CDR3 region has 13 residues. The CDR3 reads CASSLMKEETQYF. CDR3 sequence (DNA): TGTGCCAGCAGCTTAATGAAGGAGGAGACCCAGTACTTC.

This clonotype was seen at least ten times. The rearrangement joins TRBV5-6 to TRBJ1-5; 10 bases align to TRBD1. The CDR3 consists of 16 residues. The germline CDR1 and CDR2 sequences are SGHDT and YYEEEE. V gave up 3 bases and J gave up 6 bases; unmatched junction bases: 9. Written as DNA, the CDR3 is TGTGCCAGCAGCTCTGCGGGACAGGGGTCAGTTCAGCCCCAGCATTTT. Translated, it gives CASSSAGQGSVQPQHF. Using reference TRBV5-6 and TRBJ1-5 for the parts outside the CDR3, the full variable domain is DAGVTQSPTHLIKTRGQQVTLRCSPKSGHDTVSWYQQALGQGPQFIFQYYEEEERQRGNFPDRFSGHQFPNYSSELNVNALLLGDSALYLCASSSAGQGSVQPQHFGDGTRLSIL.

This clonotype was detected ten times or more. The rearrangement uses TRBV12-3 or TRBV12-4 and TRBJ2-5; no reliable D call. The CDR3 runs to 15 residues. Trimming took 3 bases from V and 2 from J, leaving 13 bases between them. The DNA of the CDR3 is TGTGCCAGCAGTTTGGGTTTAGGCTCACAAGAGACCCAGTACTTC. Protein: CASSLGLGSQETQYF.

At least ten counts were recorded for this clonotype. The rearrangement uses TRBV7-2 and TRBJ1-2; D is ambiguous. CDR3 length equals 12 residues. V shed 1 base and J shed 9 bases, with 9 bases lying between them. Germline values: CDR1 SGHTA, CDR2 FQGNSA. For the CDR3, the DNA is TGTGCCAGCAGCTTAGGTCTCGATCGCTACACCTTC. As protein: CASSLGLDRYTF.

This clonotype was detected only a few times. The junction differs from germline at one of its ends, possibly a read error. The rearrangement joins TRBV20-1 to TRBJ1-5, with D perhaps TRBD1 (6 bases). Germline V gene sequence: CDR1 DFQATT, CDR2 SNEGSKA (reference sequence). CDR3 length: 16 amino acids. The CDR3 sequence is CSASPGVRYSNQHQHF. Here the CDR3 DNA reads TGCAGTGCTAGTCCAGGGGTGCGGTATAGCAATCAGCACCAGCATTTT.

Many counts were recorded for this clonotype. The V and J genes are TRBV15 and TRBJ1-2, with 12 bases fitting TRBD1. The V segment lost 3 bases and the J segment 5 bases; nucleotides outside the gene matches: 7. In germline, CDR1 is LNHNV, CDR2 YYDKDF (reference sequence). There are 16 residues in the CDR3. CDR3 sequence: CATSRGQGATVYGYTF. CDR3 DNA sequence: TGTGCCACCAGCAGGGGACAGGGGGCCACGGTATATGGCTACACCTTC.

Ten or more counts support this clonotype. The chain carries TRBV10-3 and TRBJ1-5; D uncertain. CDR3 size: 14 residues. V was shortened by 5 bases and J by 6 bases, with 14 bases between the two germline ends. From germline, CDR1 is ENHRY and CDR2 SYGVKD. The DNA for the CDR3 is TGTGCCATCAGTCTGGGCCGGGAGGGTCAGCCCCAGCATTTT. Protein sequence: CAISLGREGQPQHF.

This clonotype was recorded many times. J is TRBJ1-1 and V is TRBV3-1; no firm D call. There are 14 residues in the CDR3. V was cut by 0 bases and J by 1 base, with 6 bases left in between. Germline V CDR1 and CDR2: LGHDT, YNNKEL (reference sequence). CDR3 nucleotides: TGTGCCAGCAGCCAAGAGGCGGCGAACACTGAAGCTTTCTTT. It translates to CASSQEAANTEAFF.

At least ten counts were recorded for this clonotype. The J gene is TRBJ1-4, the V gene TRBV15; TRBD1 matches 8 bases. This CDR3 contains 16 residues. CDR1 is LNHNV, CDR2 YYDKDF, per germline (reference sequence). V lost 8 bases and J lost 0; bases outside the gene matches: 8. CDR3 bases: TGTGCCACCCGCCTGGGACAGGTCGCAACTAATGAAAAACTGTTTTTT. This codes for CATRLGQVATNEKLFF.